Presented here are 10 T cell receptor beta chains from one specimen sequenced in a study of shared clonotypes between healthy human individuals. The protocol was immunoSEQ multiplex PCR, while the TCRdb copy is restricted to in-frame clones and leaves out a portion. The profile covers hundreds of thousands of clones, with around 93% appearing a single time and approximately 25% taken by the ten largest. Naive CD8 cells lacked CD45RO, underwent positive selection for CCR7 and left out terminally differentiated effector memory CD45RA+ cells. Sequencing was performed on naive CD8+ T cells sorted from blood. These receptor sequences come from a man aged 25-45 years in good health.

The rearrangement uses TRBV28 and TRBJ2-7; TRBD1 might be the D (5 bases). V shed 6 bases and J shed 0 bases, with 15 bases lying between them. The germline V gene encodes CDR1 MDHEN and CDR2 SYDVKM. The CDR3 runs 15 residues. The CDR3 spells CASRRSGYISYEQYF. DNA for the CDR3: TGTGCCAGCAGGCGATCAGGGTATATCTCCTACGAGCAGTACTTC.

The chain recombines TRBV6-6 with TRBJ2-1, with 11 bases matching TRBD2. V was clipped by 2 bases and J by 6 bases; unmatched bases: 6. There are 16 residues in the CDR3. Germline V lookup: CDR1 MNHNY, CDR2 SVGAGI (reference sequence). The CDR3, as DNA: TGTGCCAGCAGTTACACCACTAGCGGGAGTTCCAATGAGCAGTTCTTC. Translation: CASSYTTSGSSNEQFF.

This chain links TRBV4-1 with TRBJ1-1; no firm D call. The germline gives CDR1 MGHRA, CDR2 YSYEKL. The CDR3 length is 16 residues. Trimming left V 0 bases short and J 0 bases short, with 11 bases between. The CDR3 DNA sequence: TGCGCCAGCAGCCAAGAACGGACTATGCTGAACACTGAAGCTTTCTTT. Protein sequence: CASSQERTMLNTEAFF.

J is TRBJ1-2 and V is TRBV29-1; D is undetermined. V gave up 3 bases and J gave up 7 bases, with 15 bases separating them. CDR3 length equals 13 residues. Germline V gene data show CDR1 as SQVTM and CDR2 as ANQGSEA. The CDR3 protein is CSVDLTGEPGYTF. CDR3 DNA: TGCAGCGTTGATCTAACTGGGGAGCCTGGCTACACCTTC.

The rearrangement links TRBV2 to TRBJ1-1, with D tentatively TRBD1 (5 bases). The germline V gene encodes CDR1 SNHLY and CDR2 FYNNEI. The CDR3 is made up of 10 amino acids. V dropped 8 bases and J dropped 10 bases, with 11 bases sitting between them. This CDR3 reads CASRGRRAFF. CDR3 sequence (DNA): TGTGCCAGCCGGGGACGAAGAGCTTTCTTT.

This clone was seen a handful of times. The chain recombines TRBV7-7 with TRBJ1-1, with D perhaps TRBD1 (5 bases). The CDR3 has 13 residues. Per the germline V gene, CDR1 is SSHAT and CDR2 is FNYEAQ (reference sequence). V shed 1 base and J shed 5 bases, with 8 bases lying between them. CDR3 in amino acids: CASSLDPGTEAFF. The CDR3 DNA follows: TGTGCCAGCAGCTTAGATCCAGGGACTGAAGCTTTCTTT. The whole variable domain, filled in from reference TRBV7-7 and TRBJ1-1, reads GAGVSQSPRYKVTKRGQDVTLRCDPISSHATLYWYQQALGQGPEFLTYFNYEAQPDKSGLPSDRFSAERPEGSISTLTIQRTEQRDSAMYRCASSLDPGTEAFFGQGTRLTVV.

The V call is TRBV5-1, the J call TRBJ2-1, with 8 bases lining up with TRBD1. J lost 3 bases, V lost 2 bases, and 4 bases had no gene match. The length of the CDR3 is 15 residues. From germline, CDR1 is SGHRS and CDR2 YFSETQ. CDR3 in DNA: TGCGCCAGCAGCTTAGGGACAGGCGACTACAATGAGCAGTTCTTC. Its translation is CASSLGTGDYNEQFF.

The V gene is TRBV19, the J gene TRBJ2-5, with TRBD1 matching over 8 bases. J was trimmed by 5 bases and V by 6 bases; bases with no gene match: 8. Germline-derived CDR1 and CDR2 are LNHDA and SQIVND (reference sequence). The CDR3 contains 14 residues. CDR3 sequence reads: CASSYRGVEETQYF. CDR3 in DNA: TGTGCCAGTAGCTACAGGGGGGTAGAGGAGACCCAGTACTTC.

V and J are TRBV7-2 and TRBJ2-1; TRBD2 agrees at 7 bases. V lost 6 bases to trimming and J lost 6 bases; unmatched junction nucleotides: 11. The CDR3 spans 15 residues. Germline-derived CDR1 and CDR2 are SGHTA and FQGNSA. The CDR3, as DNA: TGTGCCAGCAGGGAAGCCGGGACTACGGGCAATGAGCAGTTCTTC. Amino acids: CASREAGTTGNEQFF.

This CDR3 is CASSLGIEQGVGTEAFF. In nucleotides, the CDR3 is TGTGCCAGCAGCTTAGGAATCGAACAGGGGGTAGGCACTGAAGCTTTCTTT. The J gene is TRBJ1-1, the V gene TRBV9; TRBD1 matches at 8 bases. V shed 4 bases, J shed 4 bases, and the junction held 15 bases outside the gene matches. In germline, CDR1 is SGDLS, CDR2 YYNGEE. The CDR3 runs to 17 residues.